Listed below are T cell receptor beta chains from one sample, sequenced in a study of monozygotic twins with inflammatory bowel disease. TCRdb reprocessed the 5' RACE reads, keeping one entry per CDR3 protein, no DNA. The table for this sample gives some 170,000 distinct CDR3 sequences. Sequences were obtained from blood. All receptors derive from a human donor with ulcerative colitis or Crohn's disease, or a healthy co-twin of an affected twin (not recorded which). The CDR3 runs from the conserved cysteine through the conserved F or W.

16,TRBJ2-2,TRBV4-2,CASSRLLAGEAGELFF
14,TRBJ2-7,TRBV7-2,CASSAGRIPYEQYF
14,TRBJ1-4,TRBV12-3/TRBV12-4,CASSFRGLGEKLFF
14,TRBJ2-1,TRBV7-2,CASSLGWAGNEQFF
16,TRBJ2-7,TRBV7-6,CASSLGAGTSSYEQYF
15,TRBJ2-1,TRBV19,CASKKESSSYNEQFF
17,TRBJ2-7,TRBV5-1,CASSLSWGAGGRYEQYF
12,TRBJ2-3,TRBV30,CAWSVQRDTQYF
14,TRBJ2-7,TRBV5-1,CASSLVRTGYEQYF
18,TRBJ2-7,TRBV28,CASSGTRGTSGYSYEQYF
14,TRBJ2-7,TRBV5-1,CASSPRGLGYEQYF
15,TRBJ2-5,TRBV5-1,CASSLRTVGSETQYF
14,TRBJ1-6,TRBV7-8,CASSWGQDNSPLHF
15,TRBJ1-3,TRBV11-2,CASSLTGGLGNTIYF
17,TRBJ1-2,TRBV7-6,CASSLEGGSRASHGYTF
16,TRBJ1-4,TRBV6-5,CASRLQGAITNEKLFF